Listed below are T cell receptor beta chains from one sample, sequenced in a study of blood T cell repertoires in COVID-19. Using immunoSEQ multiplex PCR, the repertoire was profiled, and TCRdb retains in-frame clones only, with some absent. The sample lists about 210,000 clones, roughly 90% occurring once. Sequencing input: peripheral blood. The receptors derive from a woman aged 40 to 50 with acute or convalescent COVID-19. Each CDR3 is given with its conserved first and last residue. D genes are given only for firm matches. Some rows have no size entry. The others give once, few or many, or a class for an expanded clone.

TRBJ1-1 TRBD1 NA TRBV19 CASTFPRGTGRTEAFF TGTGCCAGTACCTTCCCTCGGGGGACAGGGCGGACTGAAGCTTTCTTT
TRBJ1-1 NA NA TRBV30 CAWSGVRVNTEAFF TGTGCCTGGAGTGGGGTACGGGTGAACACTGAAGCTTTCTTT
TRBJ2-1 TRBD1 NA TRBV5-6 CASRTGGLYEQFF TGTGCCAGCAGGACAGGGGGCCTCTATGAGCAGTTCTTC
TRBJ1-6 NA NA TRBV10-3 CAISESAGLGSPLHF TGTGCCATCAGTGAGTCGGCAGGGTTAGGCTCACCCCTCCACTTT
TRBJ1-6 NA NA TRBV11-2 CASSQVNSPLHF TGTGCCAGCAGCCAGGTTAATTCACCCCTCCACTTT
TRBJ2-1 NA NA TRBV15 CATSRPIERGEQFF TGTGCCACCAGCAGACCGATCGAAAGGGGTGAGCAGTTCTTC
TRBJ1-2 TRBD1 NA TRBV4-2 CASSPKDREIYGYTF TGTGCCAGCAGCCCAAAGGACAGGGAAATCTATGGCTACACCTTC
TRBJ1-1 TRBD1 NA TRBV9 CASSVPLDRVNTEAFF TGTGCCAGCAGCGTCCCCCTAGACAGGGTGAACACTGAAGCTTTCTTT
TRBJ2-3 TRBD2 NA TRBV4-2 CASSPEGLASRGGDTQYF TGTGCCAGCAGCCCTGAGGGACTAGCGTCCCGGGGGGGAGATACGCAGTATTTT
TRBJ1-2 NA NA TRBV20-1 CSARPAGGYTF TGCAGTGCTAGACCAGCGGGGGGCTACACCTTC
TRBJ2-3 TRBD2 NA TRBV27 CASKKGSGLLGDTQYF TGTGCCAGCAAAAAGGGTAGCGGGCTCTTGGGAGATACGCAGTATTTT
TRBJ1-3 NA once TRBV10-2 CASSDLDRTSGNTIYF TGCGCCAGCAGTGATCTCGACAGAACCTCTGGAAACACCATATATTTT
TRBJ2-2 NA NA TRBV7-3 CASSPQGLTNTGELFF TGTGCCAGCAGCCCTCAAGGACTAACGAACACCGGGGAGCTGTTTTTT
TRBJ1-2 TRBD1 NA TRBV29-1 CSVAGDSTNLYGYTF TGCAGCGTTGCTGGGGACAGTACCAACCTCTATGGCTACACCTTC